This passage covers 10 T cell receptor beta chains from one sample sequenced in a study of blood T cell repertoires in COVID-19. Measured with immunoSEQ multiplex PCR; TCRdb has only the in-frame clones, and not every one. The sample has about 500,000 clones, approximately 88% seen once. The material sequenced was peripheral blood. These receptors were taken from a woman in her fifties or sixties with COVID-19, enrolled during active disease.

V is TRBV30 and J is TRBJ1-5, with D possibly being TRBD1 (5 bases). The CDR3 has 13 residues. The germline gives CDR1 GTSNPN, CDR2 SVGIG (reference sequence). The V gene lost 5 bases and the J gene lost 6 bases, with 14 bases spanning the gap. As DNA, the CDR3 is TGTGCCTGGGCTGGGGGGTCGGGTCAGCCCCAGCATTTT. Protein: CAWAGGSGQPQHF.

In nucleotides, the CDR3 is TGTGCCTGGAGTGGCAGGTCATACGACGTCCTTAAGGCTGAGCAGTTCTTC. It translates to CAWSGRSYDVLKAEQFF. The chain carries TRBV30 and TRBJ2-1; D unclear. CDR3 length: 17 residues. The ends were cut back, 1 base at V and 9 bases at J, with 25 bases in the middle. Germline V gives CDR1 GTSNPN, CDR2 SVGIG (reference sequence). Looking up the rest from reference TRBV30 and TRBJ2-1 gives the full variable domain: SQTIHQWPATLVQPVGSPLSLECTVEGTSNPNLYWYRQAAGRGLQLLFYSVGIGQISSEVPQNLSASRPQDRQFILSSKKLLLSDSGFYLCAWSGRSYDVLKAEQFFGPGTRLTVL.

This clone was detected once. V gene TRBV30 combines with J gene TRBJ2-4; 8 bases map to TRBD2. This CDR3 is built from 14 residues. The V gene end was trimmed by 0 bases and the J gene end by 3 bases; junction bases not matched to a gene: 1. CDR1 and CDR2 (germline): GTSNPN, SVGIG (reference sequence). The CDR3 here is CAWSVRGGKNIQYF. The CDR3 DNA reads TGTGCCTGGAGTGTACGGGGGGGCAAAAACATTCAGTACTTC.

This chain uses TRBV15 with TRBJ2-7; D unclear. The CDR3 is 15 amino acids. Trimming cost V 0 bases and J 1 base, with 10 bases left between them. The germline V gene has CDR1 LNHNV and CDR2 YYDKDF (reference sequence). The CDR3 nucleotides read TGTGCCACCAGCAGAGATCTTACAGTATCCTACGAGCAGTACTTC. It specifies CATSRDLTVSYEQYF.

V is TRBV27 and J is TRBJ2-1; possible D gene TRBD1, 5 bases. V was cut by 3 bases and J by 4 bases, with 10 bases left in between. Germline V gives CDR1 MNHEY, CDR2 SMNVEV (reference sequence). The CDR3 totals 14 residues. The CDR3 region has the DNA TGTGCCAGCAGTTTTCAGGGTCCGTACAATGAGCAGTTCTTC. Translated, it gives CASSFQGPYNEQFF.

The genes are TRBV11-2 and TRBJ1-6; TRBD1 is a possible D gene (5 bases). This CDR3 region has 15 residues. CDR1 is SGHAT, CDR2 FQNNGV, per germline. The ends were cut back, 8 bases at V and 9 bases at J, with 20 bases in the middle. The CDR3 nucleotides are TGTGCCAGCGACCCTACGGGGGGTGGCGGTTCACCCCTCCACTTT. Protein: CASDPTGGGGSPLHF.

Note on this clone: Other DNA sequences in the same sample also yield this CDR3. The V and J genes are TRBV18 and TRBJ2-5; D gene unclear. V was pared by 3 bases and J by 4 bases, with 6 bases between. The CDR3 spans 12 residues. Germline-derived CDR1 and CDR2 are KGHSH and LQKENI. The CDR3 region is CASSPTGETQYF. The DNA of the CDR3 is TGTGCCAGCTCACCGACTGGAGAGACCCAGTACTTC.

As to this clone: The sample carries other DNA sequences with the same CDR3. This chain joins TRBV5-4 and TRBJ2-3; 7 positions agree with TRBD2. This CDR3 region has 16 residues. CDR1 is SGHNT and CDR2 is YYREEE in the germline V gene (reference sequence). V dropped 4 bases and J dropped 1; count of bases not matched to a gene: 9. The CDR3 is CASSPRASGGTDTQYF. The CDR3 DNA is TGTGCCAGCAGCCCCCGGGCGAGCGGGGGCACAGATACGCAGTATTTT. The full variable domain, in which reference TRBV5-4 and TRBJ2-3 provide the parts outside the CDR3, is ETGVTQSPTHLIKTRGQQVTLRCSSQSGHNTVSWYQQALGQGPQFIFQYYREEENGRGNFPPRFSGLQFPNYSSELNVNALELDDSALYLCASSPRASGGTDTQYFGPGTRLTVL.

J is TRBJ2-3 and V is TRBV27, with TRBD2 matching over 9 bases. The CDR3 extends over 16 amino acids. Germline V lookup: CDR1 MNHEY, CDR2 SMNVEV (reference sequence). V shed 2 bases, J shed 2 bases, and the junction held 5 bases outside the gene matches. CDR3 nucleotide sequence: TGTGCCAGCAGTTTACTAGCGGGGCCCCCCACAGATACGCAGTATTTT. It specifies CASSLLAGPPTDTQYF.

The chain employs TRBV5-4 and TRBJ2-1, with 13 nucleotides matching TRBD2. The CDR3 extends over 15 amino acids. V shed 5 bases and J 8 bases; nucleotides not matched to a gene: 7. CDR1 and CDR2 (germline): SGHNT, YYREEE (reference sequence). The CDR3 DNA reads TGTGCCAGCAGACCCGGACTAGCGGGGGAGCATGAGCAGTTCTTC. Protein product: CASRPGLAGEHEQFF.